This entry is about one T cell receptor (beta chain). This sample stems from a study of blood T cell repertoires in COVID-19. Background on the study: COVID-19 samples from acute and convalescent phases originated in the United States, Italy and Spain.

Trimming at V came to 2 bases and at J to 7 bases, leaving 3 bases not matched to a gene. The CDR3 is 15 residues long. Looked up from germline, CDR1 is SGHTA and CDR2 is FQGNSA. The protocol was immunoSEQ multiplex PCR, while the TCRdb copy is restricted to in-frame clones and leaves out a portion. Of roughly 150,000 clones listed, about four fifths are singletons. This rearrangement joins TRBV7-2 to TRBJ1-6; 9 bases are a match to TRBD1. Material for sequencing was peripheral blood. The TCR was taken from a woman over 75 with acute or convalescent COVID-19. The CDR3 nucleotides read TGTGCCAGCAGCTTAATGGGGACAGGGAATTCACCCCTCCACTTT. Amino acid sequence: CASSLMGTGNSPLHF.